This section outlines one T cell receptor beta chain sequence together with its context. This entry is derived from a study of PD-1 blockade in classical Hodgkin lymphoma. From germline, CDR1 is MNHEY and CDR2 SMNVEV (reference sequence). V lost 3 bases to trimming and J lost 3 bases; unmatched junction nucleotides: 8. The CDR3 spans 15 residues. The sample's time point: cycle 4 day 1 (C4D1), after five to seven weeks of nivolumab. Patients all relapsed after autologous stem cell transplantation, and there was variation in brentuximab vedotin exposure. The repertoire was sequenced with immunoSEQ multiplex PCR; TCRdb's copy has only in-frame clones and lacks some. This table holds some 48,000 clones, roughly three quarters found once.

This receptor was obtained from a human donor with classical Hodgkin lymphoma. This chain uses TRBV27 with TRBJ2-7; 7 nucleotides agree with TRBD1. This specimen was peripheral blood mononuclear cells (PBMCs), taken before the fourth cycle of nivolumab. The CDR3 DNA reads TGTGCCAGCAGTTTCGACCCACAGGGGTTCTACGAGCAGTACTTC. Protein sequence: CASSFDPQGFYEQYF.